This T cell receptor beta chain was captured in a study of T cell repertoires in cytomegalovirus infection. Across the whole study: Recently identified HLA-C-restricted and well-studied HLA-B-restricted CMV epitopes were used. Public TCR beta signature analysis indicated the presence of both CMV infection and matching HLA type.

For this clonotype: What it recognizes is unknown.

TCRdb itself ran the reads through MiXCR, one entry per CDR3 protein. Of approximately 910,000 distinct CDR3 sequences listed, about a third were seen once; the top ten hold under 15%. Unmatched junction bases numbered 13, after V lost 5 bases and J lost 0 bases. CDR3 length: 19 residues. Germline CDR1 reads MNHEY; CDR2 reads SMNVEV (reference sequence). The chain employs TRBV27 and TRBJ2-3, with 11 bases lining up with TRBD2. The source of this sequence is a human donor in good health (CMV status not recorded). Some clones in this sample may be carry-over from other donors' samples. The input for sequencing was cultured CD8+ T cells from PBMCs, taken from culture after CMV antigen stimulation. The CDR3 DNA sequence: TGTGCCAGCAGTCCGACCCCTCCACTAGCGGGGGCTAGCACAGATACGCAGTATTTT. Encoded protein: CASSPTPPLAGASTDTQYF.